The 4 T cell receptor beta chains given below trace back to one sample, sequenced in a study of T cells after yellow fever vaccination. TCRdb re-analysed the 5' RACE reads in MiXCR, keeping a single row per CDR3 protein. The table shows a few hundred thousand distinct CDR3 sequences, with over 15% occurring only once. Specimen: PBMCs, collected 15 days after the yellow fever booster vaccination. The receptor set was obtained from a man aged 30 to 39 who received the YFV17D yellow fever vaccine.

This clonotype turned up a few times. The chain is built from TRBV5-1 and TRBJ2-1, with D unclear. This CDR3 is built from 14 residues. Trimming left V 4 bases short and J 0 bases short, with 8 bases between. Looked up from germline, CDR1 is SGHRS and CDR2 is YFSETQ. CDR3 nucleotide sequence: TGCGCCAGCAGCCCCACGGGCTCCTACAATGAGCAGTTCTTC. Encoded protein: CASSPTGSYNEQFF.

This clonotype was counted once. The chain has TRBV29-1 and TRBJ2-6, with 8 bases lining up with TRBD1. This CDR3 is built from 15 residues. CDR1 and CDR2 from the germline V gene are SQVTM and ANQGSEA. V gave up 5 bases and J gave up 0 bases; unmatched junction bases: 3. This chain's CDR3 is CSVQGQGSGANVLTF. The CDR3 DNA reads as TGCAGCGTTCAAGGACAGGGCTCTGGGGCCAACGTCCTGACTTTC. Complete variable domain (other parts from reference TRBV29-1 and TRBJ2-6): SAVISQKPSRDICQRGTSLTIQCQVDSQVTMMFWYRQQPGQSLTLIATANQGSEATYESGFVIDKFPISRPNLTFSTLTVSNMSPEDSSIYLCSVQGQGSGANVLTFGAGSRLTVL.

This clonotype was counted a few times. The rearrangement uses TRBV6-5 and TRBJ2-6, with no clear D. This CDR3 is 15 amino acids long. Looked up from germline, CDR1 is MNHEY and CDR2 is SVGAGI. With 3 bases removed from V and 2 bases from J, the gap between germline ends came to 8 bases. The CDR3 region has the DNA TGTGCCAGCAGTTATTCGCAGACTGGGGCCAACGTCCTGACTTTC. This sequence encodes CASSYSQTGANVLTF.

This clonotype was seen a handful of times. The chain recombines TRBV6-6 with TRBJ2-7; TRBD1 is a possible D gene (5 bases). Trimming cost V 2 bases and J 6 bases, with 5 bases left between them. The CDR3 is 11 residues long. The germline V gene encodes CDR1 MNHNY and CDR2 SVGAGI (reference sequence). Written as DNA, the CDR3 is TGTGCCAGCAGTTACGACAGCGAGCAGTACTTC. This sequence encodes CASSYDSEQYF.